This T cell receptor (beta chain) was captured by sequencing in a study of blood T cell repertoires in COVID-19. Study details: From T cells, B-cell-depleted T cells, or PBMCs came the material, which was cDNA or gDNA.

The participants were between about 18 and 95 years old and came from about two dozen US areas. Participants in the exposed group had met a COVID-19 case in the 2 weeks before joining the study. V lost 5 bases, J lost 11 bases, and 13 bases lay in between. The CDR3 runs to 11 residues. Germline lookup yields CDR1 DFQATT and CDR2 SNEGSKA (reference sequence). In the study's own analysis: Amplified reference gene primers provided the basis for estimating nucleated cell counts. TCRdb's table, derived via immunoSEQ multiplex PCR, lists solely in-frame clones and lacks some. V and J calls and clone size are given by that table; D and trimming were obtained from the DNA. The sample has fewer than 350,000 clones; around 85% are singletons.

The chain employs TRBV20-1 and TRBJ1-5; D unclear. Sequenced: PBMCs or T cells enriched from blood (not recorded which). The TCR was taken from a young woman who had been exposed to COVID-19. Here the CDR3 DNA reads TGCAGTGCTCTTGAACAGCCTTCCCAGCATTTT. It codes for CSALEQPSQHF.